This is a list of T cell receptor beta chains from one sample in a study of blood T cell repertoires in COVID-19. TCRdb's copy holds only in-frame clones and misses some; the assay was immunoSEQ multiplex PCR. Of about 300,000 clones in the sample, roughly 89% were seen once. Sample: PBMCs or T cells enriched from blood (not recorded which). These receptors originate from a woman aged 50 to 65 who had been exposed to COVID-19. Both conserved end residues are part of each CDR3. D genes are given only for firm matches. Size values are once, few and many counts, or a class for expanded clones, and some rows have none.

TRBJ1-1 TRBV18 TRBD1 NA CASSPPRERQGRAFF TGTGCCAGCTCACCGCCCCGGGAGAGACAGGGGAGGGCTTTCTTT
TRBJ1-6 TRBV6-5 NA NA CASKFTDYNSPLHF TGTGCCAGCAAGTTCACAGACTATAATTCACCCCTCCACTTT
TRBJ2-3 TRBV4-1 TRBD1 NA CASSPRGQEDTQYF TGCGCCAGCAGCCCTAGGGGGCAGGAGGATACGCAGTATTTT
TRBJ1-1 TRBV5-1 NA few CASSLEGATREAFF TGCGCCAGCAGCTTGGAAGGAGCGACTCGGGAGGCTTTCTTT
TRBJ2-1 TRBV5-1 TRBD2 NA CASSVTSPHNEQFF TGCGCCAGCAGCGTGACTAGCCCTCACAATGAGCAGTTCTTC
TRBJ2-5 TRBV5-1 NA NA CASSFSQETQYF TGCGCCAGCAGCTTTTCTCAAGAGACCCAGTACTTC
TRBJ2-1 TRBV10-3 TRBD2 NA CAISGTFSGAYNEQFF TGTGCCATCAGCGGAACCTTTAGCGGGGCCTACAATGAGCAGTTCTTC
TRBJ1-2 TRBV24-1 NA NA CATSPGVGYTF TGTGCCACCAGTCCCGGGGTTGGCTACACCTTC
TRBJ2-7 TRBV29-1 TRBD1 NA CSVVRGQFYEQYF TGCAGCGTTGTCAGGGGGCAGTTCTACGAGCAGTACTTC
TRBJ1-1 TRBV4-1 TRBD1 few CASSHAAPRQGGTEAFF TGCGCCAGCAGCCACGCGGCCCCTCGACAGGGGGGAACTGAAGCTTTCTTT
TRBJ1-5 TRBV4-1 TRBD1 NA CASSQIRDSYQPQHF TGCGCCAGCAGCCAAATCCGGGACAGTTATCAGCCCCAGCATTTT
TRBJ2-5 TRBV19 NA few CASSTHRSGETQYF TGTGCCAGTAGTACCCATCGGAGCGGGGAGACCCAGTACTTC
TRBJ1-3 TRBV18 NA NA CASSQSPFPSGNTIYF TGTGCCAGCTCACAGAGTCCATTCCCCTCTGGAAACACCATATATTTT
TRBJ1-5 TRBV2 TRBD1 NA CASSLDREKPQHF TGTGCCAGCAGTCTTGACAGGGAAAAGCCCCAGCATTTT
TRBJ2-7 TRBV5-5 TRBD2 NA CASSLDHSGVRTYEQYF TGTGCCAGCAGCCTCGATCATAGCGGGGTACGGACCTACGAGCAGTACTTC
TRBJ2-7 TRBV11-2 TRBD2 NA CASRGGGSYEQYF TGTGCCAGCAGGGGCGGGGGCTCCTACGAGCAGTACTTC
TRBJ2-1 TRBV28 TRBD2 NA CASSPILAGDYNEQFF TGTGCCAGCAGTCCTATACTAGCGGGGGATTACAATGAGCAGTTCTTC
TRBJ2-5 TRBV4-1 TRBD2 NA CASSQLAGGLKTQYF TGCGCCAGCAGCCAACTAGCGGGGGGGTTGAAGACCCAGTACTTC
TRBJ2-7 TRBV20-1 TRBD1 NA CSASWTGRNYEQYF TGCAGTGCTAGTTGGACAGGAAGGAACTACGAGCAGTACTTC
TRBJ1-5 TRBV19 NA NA CASSILQGQSNQPQHF TGTGCCAGTAGTATACTTCAGGGGCAGAGCAATCAGCCCCAGCATTTT
TRBJ1-2 TRBV3-1/TRBV3-2 TRBD1 NA CASSHEDRPYGYTF TGTGCCAGCAGCCATGAGGACAGGCCCTATGGCTACACCTTC
TRBJ2-2 TRBV5-4 TRBD1 NA CASSEDRDVTGELFF TGTGCCAGCAGCGAGGACAGGGATGTCACCGGGGAGCTGTTTTTT
TRBJ2-7 TRBV11-1 NA NA CASSLGGPSYQYEQYF TGTGCCAGCAGCTTAGGAGGTCCAAGCTACCAATACGAGCAGTACTTC
TRBJ2-1 TRBV5-4 NA once CASSLIQDGYNEQFF TGTGCCAGCAGCTTGATACAGGATGGTTACAATGAGCAGTTCTTC
TRBJ1-4 TRBV10-3 NA once CAISDLGAGEKLFF TGTGCCATCAGTGATCTGGGGGCTGGTGAAAAACTGTTTTTT
TRBJ1-2 TRBV3-1/TRBV3-2 NA NA CASSPFSGGYGYTF TGTGCCAGCAGCCCATTTAGCGGCGGGTATGGCTACACCTTC
TRBJ2-1 TRBV5-5 TRBD1 NA CASSLRRDRGRDEQFF TGTGCCAGCAGCTTGCGCCGGGACAGGGGGCGTGATGAGCAGTTCTTC